The clone carrying this T cell receptor (beta chain) came up a few times. Its antigen remains unidentified. The sample comes from a study of OX40 agonist ivuxolimab in advanced cancers. Study-level points and caveats: The authors also found low normalized T-cell clonal expansion in some nonresponders. In general, CD8+ T cells held more expanded clones than CD4+ did, on average.

Produced via immunoSEQ multiplex PCR; TCRdb's table is partial and in-frame only. The table records around 65,000 clones, roughly 90% of them present only once. The receptor's source is an adult with an advanced solid tumor such as melanoma, head and neck, liver or kidney cancer. Material: CD4+ or CD8+ T cells sorted from blood, obtained in a trial of the OX40 agonist ivuxolimab.

The CDR3 region has the DNA TGCAGCGTTGGGAGCTCCTATGGCTACACCTTC. Translation: CSVGSSYGYTF. The rearrangement links TRBV29-1 to TRBJ1-2; D gene uncertain. The CDR3 has 11 residues. V shed 4 bases and J shed 4 bases, with 7 bases lying between them. The germline CDR1 and CDR2 sequences are SQVTM and ANQGSEA.